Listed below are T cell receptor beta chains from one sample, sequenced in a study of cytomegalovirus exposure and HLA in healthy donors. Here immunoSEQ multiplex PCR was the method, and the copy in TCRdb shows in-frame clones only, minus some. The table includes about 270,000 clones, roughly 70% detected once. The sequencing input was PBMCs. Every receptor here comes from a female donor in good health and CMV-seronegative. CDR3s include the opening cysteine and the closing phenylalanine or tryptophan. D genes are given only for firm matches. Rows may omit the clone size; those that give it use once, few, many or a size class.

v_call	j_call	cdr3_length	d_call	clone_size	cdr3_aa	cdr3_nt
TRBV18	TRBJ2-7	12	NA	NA	CASSPQREEQYF	TGTGCCAGCTCACCCCAGAGGGAAGAGCAGTACTTC
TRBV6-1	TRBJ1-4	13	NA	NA	CATRRVANEKLFF	TGTGCCACCAGGCGGGTGGCTAATGAAAAACTGTTTTTT
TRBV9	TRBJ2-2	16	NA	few	CASSASGWLGAGELFF	TGTGCCAGCAGCGCCTCAGGCTGGCTGGGAGCCGGGGAGCTGTTTTTT
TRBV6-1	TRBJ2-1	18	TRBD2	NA	CASSAGGFLVSSYNEQFF	TGTGCCAGCAGTGCGGGAGGGTTTCTCGTTAGCTCCTACAATGAGCAGTTCTTC
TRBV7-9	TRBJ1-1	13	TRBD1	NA	CSSSPDRGTEAFF	TGTTCCAGCAGCCCGGACAGGGGAACTGAAGCTTTCTTT
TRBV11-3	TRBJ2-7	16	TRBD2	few	CASSWRLAGGSYEQYF	TGTGCCAGCAGCTGGCGACTAGCGGGAGGATCCTACGAGCAGTACTTC
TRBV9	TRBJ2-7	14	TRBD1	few	CASSLGQGTYEQYF	TGTGCCAGCAGCCTTGGACAGGGAACCTACGAGCAGTACTTC
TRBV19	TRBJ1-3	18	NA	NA	CASRRLIPGYGSGNTIYF	TGTGCCAGTCGACGACTCATACCGGGTTACGGCTCTGGAAACACCATATATTTT
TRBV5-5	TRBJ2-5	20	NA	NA	CASSLTWAGFFVSGDETQYF	TGTGCCAGCAGCTTGACGTGGGCTGGGTTCTTTGTTTCGGGAGATGAGACCCAGTACTTC
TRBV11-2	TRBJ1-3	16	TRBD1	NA	CASSLTGGHSGNTIYF	TGTGCCAGCAGCTTGACAGGGGGCCACTCTGGAAACACCATATATTTT
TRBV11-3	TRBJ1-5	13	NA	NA	CASSLDHNQPQHF	TGTGCCAGCAGCTTAGATCACAATCAGCCCCAGCATTTT
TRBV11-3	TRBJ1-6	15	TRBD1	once	CASSHGQGYNSPLHF	TGTGCCAGCAGCCACGGACAGGGATATAATTCACCCCTCCACTTT
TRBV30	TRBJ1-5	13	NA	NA	CAWAQGLHQPQHF	TGTGCCTGGGCTCAGGGACTTCATCAGCCCCAGCATTTT
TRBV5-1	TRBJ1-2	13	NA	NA	CASSLVQNYGYTF	TGCGCCAGCAGCTTGGTACAGAACTATGGCTACACCTTC
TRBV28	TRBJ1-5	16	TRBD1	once	CASSLSGTGENQPQHF	TGTGCCAGCAGTTTATCCGGGACAGGGGAGAATCAGCCCCAGCATTTT
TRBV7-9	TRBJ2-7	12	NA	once	CASSLQGGEQYF	TGTGCCAGCAGCTTACAGGGGGGCGAGCAGTACTTC
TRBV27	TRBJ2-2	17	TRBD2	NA	CASMGLAGGRNTGELFF	TGTGCCAGCATGGGACTAGCGGGAGGCCGGAACACCGGGGAGCTGTTTTTT
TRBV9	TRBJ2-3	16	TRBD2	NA	CASSVGAGGGPDTQYF	TGTGCCAGCAGCGTAGGCGCGGGAGGGGGGCCAGATACGCAGTATTTT
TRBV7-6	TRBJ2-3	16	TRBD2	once	CASSPAGRAATDTQYF	TGTGCCAGCAGCCCGGCGGGGAGGGCCGCCACAGATACGCAGTATTTT
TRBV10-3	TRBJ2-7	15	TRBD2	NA	CAISESPSGNYEQYF	TGTGCCATCAGTGAGTCGCCTAGCGGGAACTACGAGCAGTACTTC
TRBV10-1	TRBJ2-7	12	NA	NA	CASSETSYEQYF	TGCGCCAGCAGTGAGACTTCCTACGAGCAGTACTTC
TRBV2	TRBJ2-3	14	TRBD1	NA	CASSLQGPPDTQYF	TGTGCCAGCAGTCTACAGGGGCCCCCAGATACGCAGTATTTT
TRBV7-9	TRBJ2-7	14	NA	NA	CASSLSSGHYEQYF	TGTGCCAGCAGCTTATCATCAGGGCACTACGAGCAGTACTTC
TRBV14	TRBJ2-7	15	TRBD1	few	CASSPYRAGGHEQYF	TGTGCCAGCAGCCCATACCGGGCAGGGGGCCACGAGCAGTACTTC
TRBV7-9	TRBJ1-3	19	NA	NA	CASSLANRRGQKYGNTIYF	TGTGCCAGCAGCTTAGCGAATCGTAGAGGGCAAAAGTATGGAAACACCATATATTTT
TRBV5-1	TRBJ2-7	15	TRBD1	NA	CASSLTGTGPYEQYF	TGCGCCAGCAGCTTGACCGGGACAGGGCCCTACGAGCAGTACTTC
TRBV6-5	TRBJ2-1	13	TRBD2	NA	CASSRSGGNEQFF	TGTGCCAGCTCGCGTAGCGGGGGCAATGAGCAGTTCTTC
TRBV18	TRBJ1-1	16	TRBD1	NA	CASSQRDRGDNTEAFF	TGTGCCAGCTCACAGAGGGACAGGGGCGATAACACTGAAGCTTTCTTT
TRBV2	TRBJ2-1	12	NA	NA	CASADDGGEQFF	TGTGCCAGCGCGGACGACGGGGGAGAGCAGTTCTTC
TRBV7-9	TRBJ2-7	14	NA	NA	CASSSDYLSYEQYF	TGTGCCAGCAGCTCCGACTACCTCTCCTACGAGCAGTACTTC
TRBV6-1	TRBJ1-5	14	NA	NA	CASTRDWSNQPQHF	TGTGCCAGCACCCGGGACTGGAGCAATCAGCCCCAGCATTTT